The sample holds a few counts of the clone carrying this T cell receptor beta chain. A junction boundary mismatches the germline segment, possibly from a read error. The data stem from a study of Graves' ophthalmopathy and Graves' hyperthyroidism. Germline lookup yields CDR1 SGHTA and CDR2 FQGTGA. CDR3 length: 13 amino acids. Amplification from RNA transcripts yielded the TCR beta CDR3 regions. The library came from an HTBI-primed first-round RT-PCR and a second-round multiplex PCR. MiXCR, applied by TCRdb to the multiplex PCR reads, yields one record per CDR3 protein. The data contain about 220,000 distinct CDR3 sequences, about a fifth of them singletons.

The rearrangement joins TRBV7-3 to TRBJ2-2; D unresolved. The sample was peripheral blood. The sequence was obtained from a woman aged 45 to 65 with Graves' ophthalmopathy. CDR3 DNA sequence: TGCGCCAGCGCCGAAAAGACTGGCGGGGAGCTGTTTTTT. The encoded protein is CASAEKTGGELFF.